This TCR beta chain stems from a study of T cell repertoires in cytomegalovirus infection. Study in general: Indicated by public TCR beta signatures were CMV infection and matching HLA type.

As for this clonotype: Its antigen is undetermined.

Using its own MiXCR run on the reads, TCRdb lists one record per CDR3 protein. The sample consists of more than 150,000 distinct CDR3 sequences, roughly 20% of them appearing once. Study observations and caveats: The response measured ex vivo was dominated by TCR beta clonotypes (HLA-C-restricted and CMV-specific). Using cumulative public TCR beta family frequency, the authors identified those who carried CMV together with the relevant HLA.

This CDR3 region has 14 residues. J was trimmed by 3 bases and V by 6 bases; bases with no gene match: 8. CDR1 and CDR2 (germline): DFQATT, SNEGSKA (reference sequence). The sequenced sample consisted of PBMCs. The V and J genes are TRBV20-1 and TRBJ1-3; 7 bases fit TRBD1. This TCR was sampled from a human donor in good health (CMV status not recorded). Some clones in this sample may be carry-over from other donors' samples. The CDR3 DNA reads TGCAGTGCCACTACCCCAGGGGGTGGAAACACCATATATTTT. Protein: CSATTPGGGNTIYF.